This TCR beta chain was documented in a study of cytomegalovirus exposure and HLA in healthy donors. Whole-study context: Researchers found that less than 90% of 398 genotyped donors fell within the Caucasian-associated ancestry cluster.

V shed 5 bases and J shed 0 bases, with 23 bases lying between them. The CDR3 contains 19 residues. Germline lookup yields CDR1 MGHRA and CDR2 YSYEKL. Whole-study findings and limits: In an earlier analysis, about 87% or about 30%: the productive usage of most TCR beta V segments. Later on, a genetic analysis was performed. It linked a missense variant in DCLRE1C with V- and J-gene trimming of TCR beta. Three chains tied to CMV proved CMV antigen-specific in vitro.

Both 60 Vbeta primers and 13 Jbeta primers went into the PCR. The assay was immunoSEQ multiplex PCR, and TCRdb's table has in-frame clones only and misses some. The sample has 150,000 to 200,000 clones, roughly 83% seen once. A word on this clone: Antigen: not known.

The chain is built from TRBV4-1 and TRBJ1-5; D unclear. Sequenced material: PBMCs. This receptor was identified in a woman in her forties or fifties in good health and CMV-seronegative. CDR3 bases: TGCGCCAGCAGCTACCCAAGCCCCCGGGTCCTCGCTAGCAATCAGCCCCAGCATTTT. Amino acid sequence: CASSYPSPRVLASNQPQHF.